This T cell receptor beta chain derives from a study of blood T cell repertoires in COVID-19. Across the whole study: Samples representing acute and convalescent COVID-19 were sourced from the United States, Italy and Spain. PBMCs, B-cell-depleted T cells, or T cells were the source of the cDNA or gDNA that made up the material.

Authors' analysis steps: The authors estimated nucleated cell counts from reference gene primer amplification. Measured with immunoSEQ multiplex PCR; TCRdb has only the in-frame clones, and not every one. V and J calls plus clone size are reproduced from that table; the DNA served to infer D and trimming. The repertoire holds some 500,000 clones, 85% to 90% seen once, with about 8% in the top ten. CDR3 length: 17 amino acids. Germline assignment: CDR1 SGHDN and CDR2 FVKESK. V shed 0 bases, J shed 8 bases, and the junction held 8 bases outside the gene matches. Enrollment of patients from Seattle took place during active infection, with longitudinal follow-up.

This clonotype was sampled from a woman aged 45-59 years with COVID-19, enrolled during active disease. Material: peripheral blood. The chain joins TRBV14 to TRBJ1-4; 11 nucleotides match TRBD1. CDR3 sequence (DNA): TGTGCCAGCAGCCAAGAGAGTTGGGGACAGGGGGACGAAAAACTGTTTTTT. Its protein is CASSQESWGQGDEKLFF.